The sequence of this T cell receptor beta chain was determined in a study of blood T cell repertoires in COVID-19. About the research overall: The study drew acute and convalescent COVID-19 samples from the United States, Italy and Spain. In each case, the material was cDNA or gDNA derived from T cells, B-cell-depleted T cells, or PBMCs.

Generated by immunoSEQ multiplex PCR, the TCRdb table keeps only in-frame clones and is missing some. The table shows over 300,000 clones, with around 90% occurring only once. The CDR3 sequence is 13 residues long. The germline gives CDR1 SGHTS, CDR2 YDEGEE. With 4 bases removed from V and 11 bases from J, the gap between germline ends came to 16 bases. This receptor was obtained from a man younger than 30 with active or convalescent COVID-19. The rearrangement uses TRBV5-8 and TRBJ1-5, with D unresolved. What was sequenced was peripheral blood. The CDR3 spells CASSGSQVSAQHF. CDR3 sequence (DNA): TGTGCCAGCAGCGGCTCGCAGGTTTCAGCCCAGCATTTT. Variable domain in full (rest from reference TRBV5-8 and TRBJ1-5): EAGVTQSPTHLIKTRGQQATLRCSPISGHTSVYWYQQALGLGLQFLLWYDEGEERNRGNFPPRFSGRQFPNYSSELNVNALELEDSALYLCASSGSQVSAQHFGDGTRLSIL.